This T cell receptor beta chain emerged from a study of T-cell reconstitution after alpha-beta-depleted transplantation in children. With 1 base removed from V and 5 bases from J, the gap between germline ends came to 14 bases. Germline loops: CDR1 LNHDA, CDR2 SQIVND (reference sequence). The length of the CDR3 is 15 residues. This clonotype was observed a handful of times. Using unique molecular identifiers, the investigators prepared the TCRbeta library. TCRdb re-derived calls from the PCR reads in MiXCR, one entry per CDR3 protein. Of over 200,000 distinct CDR3 sequences listed, approximately 9.5% are singletons.

The source material was PBMCs from the stem cell graft donor, sampled from the stem cell graft. This receptor was obtained from a human donor who donated a stem cell graft to a child with acute lymphoblastic leukemia. The chain combines TRBV19 with TRBJ2-5; D unclear. DNA of the CDR3: TGTGCCAGTAGTATAGCCTGGGTGTCCCGGGAGACCCAGTACTTC. It codes for CASSIAWVSRETQYF.